This TCR beta chain was found in a study of T cells expressing NK-cell markers. Across the study: Sequencing of TCR beta repertoires drew on sorted CD3+CD56+NKG2C+, CD3+CD56+NKG2C- and CD3+CD56-NKG2C+ T cells. Sequencing covered eight donors, seven HCMV-seropositive and one seronegative. General study findings and limits: Uncertainty persisted over the HCMV specificity of expanded NKG2C+ T cell clones.

With regard to this clonotype: Its antigen is as yet unknown.

Each CDR3 protein gets one entry in TCRdb, which reprocessed the 5' RACE reads and gives no DNA. This sample lists some 460,000 distinct CDR3 sequences; its ten largest clones have about 1.5%. This clonotype was obtained from a woman between 45 and 60 years old in good health. The specimen was blood T cells: a sorted CD56 or NKG2C T cell subset, CD4+ or CD8+ T cells, or bulk PBMC T cells (not recorded which).

CDR3 region: CATAGQVDQPQHF. This sequence joins TRBV24-1 and TRBJ1-5; TCRdb calls TRBD1, which cannot be checked without DNA. The V gene's germline CDR1 is KGHDR and CDR2 SFDVKD. The CDR3 runs 13 residues.